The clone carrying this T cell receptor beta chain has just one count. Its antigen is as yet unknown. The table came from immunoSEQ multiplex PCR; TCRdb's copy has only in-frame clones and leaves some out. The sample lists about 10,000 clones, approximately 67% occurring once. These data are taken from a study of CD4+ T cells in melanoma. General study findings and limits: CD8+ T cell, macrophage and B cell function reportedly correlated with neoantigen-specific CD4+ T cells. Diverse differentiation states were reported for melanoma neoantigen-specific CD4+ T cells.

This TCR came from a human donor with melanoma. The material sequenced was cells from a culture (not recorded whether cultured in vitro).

CDR3 amino acids: CASSHSGYTEAFF. The CDR3 nucleotides are TGTGCCAGCAGTCATTCAGGGTACACTGAAGCTTTCTTT. The V gene is TRBV6-6, the J gene TRBJ1-1; TRBD1 is a possible D gene (5 bases). Germline-derived CDR1 and CDR2 are MNHNY and SVGAGI (reference sequence). This CDR3 spans 13 amino acids. V lost 5 bases and J lost 3, with 10 bases in between.